The 8 T cell receptor beta chains below come from one sample, sequenced in a study of cytomegalovirus exposure and HLA in healthy donors. The repertoire was sequenced with immunoSEQ multiplex PCR; TCRdb's copy has only in-frame clones and lacks some. This sample has some 48,000 clones, with 94% found just once. The material sequenced was PBMCs. The receptors come from a woman under 30 in good health and CMV-seropositive.

This rearrangement joins TRBV6-4 to TRBJ2-3; 8 bases line up with TRBD2. Trimming at V came to 6 bases and at J to 2 bases, leaving 1 base not matched to a gene. The CDR3 contains 13 residues. The germline gives CDR1 MRHNA, CDR2 SNTAGT. The CDR3 loop is CASSGRATDTQYF. The DNA of the CDR3 is TGTGCCAGCAGCGGGAGGGCCACAGATACGCAGTATTTT.

The V call is TRBV6-1, the J call TRBJ2-2; TRBD1 is a possible D gene (5 bases). The V gene lost 2 bases and the J gene lost 7 bases, with 11 bases spanning the gap. CDR1 and CDR2 from the germline V gene are MNHNS and SASEGT. The CDR3 length is 14 residues. This CDR3 is CASSELTDNGELFF. The CDR3 nucleotides read TGTGCCAGCAGTGAACTGACAGATAACGGGGAGCTGTTTTTT.

This chain uses TRBV19 with TRBJ1-5; the D is unclear. Germline values: CDR1 LNHDA, CDR2 SQIVND (reference sequence). V lost 3 bases, J lost 4 bases, and 13 bases lay in between. This CDR3 comprises 15 residues. CDR3 loop: CASSILAEHNQPQHF. DNA for the CDR3: TGTGCCAGTAGTATCTTGGCGGAACATAATCAGCCCCAGCATTTT. The full variable domain, with the rest looked up from reference TRBV19 and TRBJ1-5, is DGGITQSPKYLFRKEGQNVTLSCEQNLNHDAMYWYRQDPGQGLRLIYYSQIVNDFQKGDIAEGYSVSREKKESFPLTVTSAQKNPTAFYLCASSILAEHNQPQHFGDGTRLSIL.

The V call is TRBV7-2, the J call TRBJ2-7, with D unclear. Per the germline V gene, CDR1 is SGHTA and CDR2 is FQGNSA. Deletions cut 2 bases from V and 0 bases from J, with 11 bases between. The CDR3 consists of 15 residues. The CDR3 nucleotides are TGTGCCAGCAGCTTACAAGCACTAAACTCCTACGAGCAGTACTTC. Translated, it gives CASSLQALNSYEQYF.

The chain couples TRBV19 to TRBJ2-2; the D is unclear. The CDR3 is 15 amino acids. Looked up from germline, CDR1 is LNHDA and CDR2 is SQIVND (reference sequence). V was clipped by 2 bases and J by 6 bases, with 13 bases between them. The CDR3 here is CASSIILSGPGELFF. In DNA form, the CDR3 reads TGTGCCAGTAGTATAATTCTCAGTGGTCCCGGGGAGCTGTTTTTT.

The chain is built from TRBV14 and TRBJ2-1; a weak D match, TRBD2 (6 bases). The CDR3 sequence is 15 residues long. The V gene lost 5 bases and the J gene lost 4 bases, with 15 bases spanning the gap. In germline, CDR1 is SGHDN, CDR2 FVKESK. The CDR3 DNA is TGTGCCAGCAGCTCACGGGAGAAACCGTACAATGAGCAGTTCTTC. Translated: CASSSREKPYNEQFF.

The rearrangement links TRBV12-5 to TRBJ2-6; the match to TRBD2 covers 11 bases. The CDR3 has 20 amino acids. Germline V gene data show CDR1 as LGHNT and CDR2 as FRNRAP. The trim removed 6 bases at V and 0 bases at J, leaving 13 bases unmatched. As DNA, the CDR3 is TGTGCTAGTGGCATGCCTATGGGACTAGCGGAGGCCTCTGGGGCCAACGTCCTGACTTTC. Its protein is CASGMPMGLAEASGANVLTF.

This chain's CDR3 is CASSRLAQETQYF. DNA of the CDR3: TGTGCCAGCAGTAGGCTAGCGCAAGAGACCCAGTACTTC. The chain joins TRBV27 to TRBJ2-5; possibly TRBD2 for D (6 bases). CDR3 size: 13 residues. Trimming left V 5 bases short and J 2 bases short, with 9 bases between. CDR1 is MNHEY, CDR2 SMNVEV, per germline (reference sequence).